The subject of this entry is one T cell receptor beta chain. Generated by immunoSEQ multiplex PCR, the TCRdb table keeps only in-frame clones and is missing some. The sample holds around 41,000 clones, around nine tenths seen once. CDR3 size: 13 residues. Germline V gives CDR1 MNHNS, CDR2 SASEGT. V dropped 4 bases and J dropped 4 bases, with 9 bases sitting between them. The sample is drawn from a study of T cell changes during pregnancy in multiple sclerosis. The origin of this receptor is a female donor in good health, enrolled as a control in a pregnancy study. This sample comprised CD4+ T cells from peripheral blood mononuclear cells, obtained in the third trimester of pregnancy. The genes are TRBV6-1 and TRBJ2-3, with a weak D call TRBD1 (6 bases). This chain's CDR3 is CASSAEGADTQYF. The CDR3 DNA reads TGTGCCAGCAGTGCTGAGGGGGCAGATACGCAGTATTTT.